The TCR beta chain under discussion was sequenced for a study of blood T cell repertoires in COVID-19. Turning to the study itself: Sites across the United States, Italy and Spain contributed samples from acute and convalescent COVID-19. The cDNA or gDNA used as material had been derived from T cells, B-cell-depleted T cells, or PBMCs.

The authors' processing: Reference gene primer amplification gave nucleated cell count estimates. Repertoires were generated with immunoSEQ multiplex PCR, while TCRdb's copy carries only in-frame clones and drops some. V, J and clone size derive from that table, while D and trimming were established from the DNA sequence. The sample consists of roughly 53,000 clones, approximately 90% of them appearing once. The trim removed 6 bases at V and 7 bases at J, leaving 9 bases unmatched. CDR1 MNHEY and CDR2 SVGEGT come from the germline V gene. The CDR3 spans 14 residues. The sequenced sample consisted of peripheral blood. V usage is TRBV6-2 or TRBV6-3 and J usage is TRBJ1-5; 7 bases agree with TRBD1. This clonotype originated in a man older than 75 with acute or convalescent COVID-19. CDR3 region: CASSPDRVGQPQHF. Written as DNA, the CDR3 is TGTGCCAGCAGCCCCGACAGGGTGGGACAGCCCCAGCATTTT.